The clone carrying this TCR beta chain was seen many times. Its antigen is currently unknown. TCRdb redid the calling of the multiplex PCR reads with MiXCR, one entry per CDR3 protein. The sample holds some 250,000 distinct CDR3 sequences, under 35% seen once. V lost 8 bases to trimming and J lost 0 bases, with 10 bases between them. The germline CDR1 and CDR2 sequences are DFQATT and SNEGSKA (reference sequence). The CDR3 totals 12 residues. Axillary draining lymph nodes of breast cancer patients supplied the node samples. The entry originates in a study of breast tumors, draining lymph nodes, adjacent tissues. Findings and caveats of the study: Data only fit, rather than demonstrated, lymph node origin of most tumor T cells. Most tumor T cells seemingly derive from lymph node, then expand in tumor. Tumors had less TCR diversity than lymph nodes, more than nontumor tissue. Compared with basal-like, luminal-like tumors shared significantly more repertoire with nontumor tissue.

The chain combines TRBV20-1 with TRBJ1-2, with TRBD1 as a possible D gene (5 bases). The TCR was taken from a female donor with breast cancer. Some clones in this sample may be carry-over from other donors' samples. Sample: axillary lymph node tissue. The CDR3 nucleotides are TGCAGTCCGACAGAAACTAACTATGGCTACACCTTC. Residues: CSPTETNYGYTF.